This T cell receptor (beta chain) was sequenced for a study of cytomegalovirus exposure and HLA in healthy donors. V lost 4 bases to trimming and J lost 0 bases, with 20 bases between them. This CDR3 region has 17 residues. Per the germline V gene, CDR1 is SGHNT and CDR2 is YYREEE (reference sequence). Amplification used 60 Vbeta primers and 13 Jbeta primers. The assay was immunoSEQ multiplex PCR, and TCRdb's table has in-frame clones only and misses some. The data contain about 130,000 clones, about 78% of them singletons. The count of this clone is one. This chain joins TRBV5-4 and TRBJ2-7, with D maybe TRBD2 (5 bases). This clonotype originated in a female donor in good health and CMV-seronegative. The sequencing input was PBMCs. The CDR3 DNA follows: TGTGCCAGCAGCGTATACCCGACTACCGTGAGCTCCTACGAGCAGTACTTC. It is translated as CASSVYPTTVSSYEQYF.